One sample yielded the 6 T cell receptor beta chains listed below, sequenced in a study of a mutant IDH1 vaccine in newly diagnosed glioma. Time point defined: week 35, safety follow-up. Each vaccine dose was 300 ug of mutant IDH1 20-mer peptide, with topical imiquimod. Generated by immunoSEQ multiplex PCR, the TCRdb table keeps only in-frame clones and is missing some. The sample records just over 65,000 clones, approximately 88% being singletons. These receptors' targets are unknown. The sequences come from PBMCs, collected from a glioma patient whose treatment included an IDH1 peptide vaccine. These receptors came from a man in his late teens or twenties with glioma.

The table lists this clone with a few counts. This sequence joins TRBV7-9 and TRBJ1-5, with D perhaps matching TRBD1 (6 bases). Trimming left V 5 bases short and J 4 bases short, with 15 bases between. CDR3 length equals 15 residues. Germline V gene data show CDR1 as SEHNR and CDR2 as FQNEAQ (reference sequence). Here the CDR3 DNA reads TGTGCCAGCAGCAAAACGACAGGACCGAATCAGCCCCAGCATTTT. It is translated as CASSKTTGPNQPQHF.

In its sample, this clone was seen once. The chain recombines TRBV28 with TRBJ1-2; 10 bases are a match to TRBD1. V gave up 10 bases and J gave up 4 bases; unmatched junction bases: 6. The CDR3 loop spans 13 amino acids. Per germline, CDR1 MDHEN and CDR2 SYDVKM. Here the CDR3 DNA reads TGTGCCACCAACCGGGACAGGGGCTATGGCTACACCTTC. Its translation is CATNRDRGYGYTF.

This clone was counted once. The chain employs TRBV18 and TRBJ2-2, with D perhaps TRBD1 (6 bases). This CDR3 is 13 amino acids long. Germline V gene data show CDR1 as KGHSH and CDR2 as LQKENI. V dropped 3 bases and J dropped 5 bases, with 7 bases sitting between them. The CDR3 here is CASSPGTTGELFF. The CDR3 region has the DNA TGTGCCAGCTCACCTGGGACAACCGGGGAGCTGTTTTTT.

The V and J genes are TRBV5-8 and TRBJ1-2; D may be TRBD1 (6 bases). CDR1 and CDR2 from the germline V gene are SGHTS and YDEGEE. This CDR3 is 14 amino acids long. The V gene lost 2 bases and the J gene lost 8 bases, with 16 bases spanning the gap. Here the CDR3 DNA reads TGTGCCAGCAGCTTCGGGGACACCTCGGGCGGCTACACCTTC. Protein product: CASSFGDTSGGYTF.

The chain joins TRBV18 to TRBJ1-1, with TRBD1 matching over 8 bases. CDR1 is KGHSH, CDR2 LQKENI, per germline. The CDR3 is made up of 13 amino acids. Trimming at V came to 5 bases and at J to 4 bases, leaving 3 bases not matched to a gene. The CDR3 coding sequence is TGTGCCAGCTCATTACAGGGGGGCACTGAAGCTTTCTTT. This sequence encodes CASSLQGGTEAFF. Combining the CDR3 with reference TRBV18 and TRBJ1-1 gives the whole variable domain NAGVMQNPRHLVRRRGQEARLRCSPMKGHSHVYWYRQLPEEGLKFMVYLQKENIIDESGMPKERFSAEFPKEGPSILRIQQVVRGDSAAYFCASSLQGGTEAFFGQGTRLTVV.

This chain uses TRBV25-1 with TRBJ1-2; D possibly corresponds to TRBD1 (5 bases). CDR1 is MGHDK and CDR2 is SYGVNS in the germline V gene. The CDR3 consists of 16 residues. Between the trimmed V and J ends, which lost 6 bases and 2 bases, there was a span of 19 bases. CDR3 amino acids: CASSPGRSYLNYGYTF. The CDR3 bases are TGTGCCAGCAGCCCGGGACGGAGTTACCTAAACTATGGCTACACCTTC.